One and the same sample provided the 16 T cell receptor beta chains below, sequenced in a study of T cells in Graves' hyperthyroidism and ophthalmopathy. Amplified TCR beta CDR3 regions came from RNA transcripts. First-round RT-PCR with HTBI primers amplified the TCR CDR3 region. One entry per CDR3 protein, called by TCRdb with MiXCR from the multiplex PCR reads. The data show 300,000 to 450,000 distinct CDR3 sequences, roughly an eighth seen once. The source material was blood. The receptors stem from a woman between 18 and 30 years old with Graves' hyperthyroidism.

The chain is built from TRBV4-2 and TRBJ1-6, with D maybe TRBD1 (5 bases). This CDR3 has 16 residues. Trimming stripped 3 bases from V and 10 bases from J, with 19 bases between. Germline V gene data show CDR1 as LGHNA and CDR2 as YNFKEQ. CDR3 nucleotides: TGTGCCAGCAGCCAGGCTTACGCCAACCAGGGCTCACCCCTCCACTTT. Protein: CASSQAYANQGSPLHF.

This clonotype showed up many times. V and J are TRBV3-1 and TRBJ1-3, with 8 bases lining up with TRBD1. CDR3 length: 17 residues. Germline V gives CDR1 LGHDT, CDR2 YNNKEL (reference sequence). The J segment lost 3 bases and the V segment lost 2 bases, leaving 9 bases of the junction unmatched. For the CDR3, the DNA is TGTGCCAGCAGCCAACCCCGGCGGACAGGGAGTGGAAACACCATATATTTT. It yields the protein CASSQPRRTGSGNTIYF.

This clonotype was counted many times. This chain connects TRBV5-1 to TRBJ1-2; possible D gene TRBD1, 6 bases. V shed 0 bases and J shed 5 bases, with 14 bases lying between them. CDR1 is SGHRS and CDR2 is YFSETQ in the germline V gene. This CDR3 has 15 residues. The CDR3 loop is CASSLGSGTPYGYTF. Written as DNA, the CDR3 is TGCGCCAGCAGCTTGGGGTCCGGGACACCATATGGCTACACCTTC.

The chain combines TRBV28 with TRBJ1-4; D gene unclear. The V end was cut by 6 bases, the J end by 8 bases, with 19 bases between. The CDR3 runs to 15 residues. Germline CDR1 reads MDHEN; CDR2 reads SYDVKM. In DNA form, the CDR3 reads TGTGCCAGCAGGTCCCGGGCAGGACGAGGCGAAAAACTGTTTTTT. As protein: CASRSRAGRGEKLFF.

CDR3 residues: CASSPPIGSDTQYF. The CDR3 DNA follows: TGTGCCAGCAGCCCCCCGATCGGGAGCGATACGCAGTATTTT. The chain employs TRBV7-6 and TRBJ2-3, with D perhaps matching TRBD2 (6 bases). Germline CDR1 SGHVS, CDR2 FNYEAQ. The CDR3 loop spans 14 amino acids. Deletions cut 5 bases from V and 6 bases from J, with 15 bases between.

This clonotype showed up just a few times. The gene calls are TRBV9 and TRBJ1-2; no definite D call. Per the germline V gene, CDR1 is SGDLS and CDR2 is YYNGEE. This CDR3 is 11 amino acids long. The V end lost 4 bases, the J end lost 6 bases, and 7 bases lay between the germline ends. The CDR3 DNA sequence: TGTGCCAGCAGCATGGGGAATGGCTACACCTTC. This codes for CASSMGNGYTF.

This clonotype was seen many times. The chain combines TRBV28 with TRBJ2-1, with 11 bases fitting TRBD2. V lost 4 bases, J lost 0 bases, and 5 bases stayed unmatched. This CDR3 has 17 residues. The germline V gene encodes CDR1 MDHEN and CDR2 SYDVKM. CDR3 amino acids: CASSSYTSGSSYNEQFF. The DNA of the CDR3 is TGTGCCAGCAGTTCCTATACTAGCGGGAGCTCCTACAATGAGCAGTTCTTC.

This clonotype has at least ten counts. This chain connects TRBV27 to TRBJ1-1; D is unresolved. The CDR3 contains 14 residues. V was trimmed by 8 bases and J by 1 base, leaving 14 bases between them. Germline CDR1 MNHEY, CDR2 SMNVEV (reference sequence). Here the CDR3 DNA reads TGTGCCAGCCTTGCCCACCGGCAGAACACTGAAGCTTTCTTT. Translation gives CASLAHRQNTEAFF.

The chain recombines TRBV27 with TRBJ1-5, with 11 positions matching TRBD1. This CDR3 has 15 residues. With 8 bases clipped from V and 3 bases from J, the junction kept 6 bases outside the gene matches. Germline CDR1 MNHEY, CDR2 SMNVEV (reference sequence). This CDR3 is CASGRTGGTNQPQHF. The CDR3 DNA sequence: TGTGCCAGCGGACGGACAGGGGGCACCAATCAGCCCCAGCATTTT.

This clonotype has more than one count but fewer than ten. CDR3 nucleotide sequence: TGTGCCAGTAGGATGGACAGATATCTGAACACTGAAGCTTTCTTT. Protein product: CASRMDRYLNTEAFF. This chain links TRBV19 with TRBJ1-1; a weak D match, TRBD1 (6 bases). There are 15 residues in the CDR3. V dropped 6 bases and J dropped 0 bases, with 14 bases sitting between them. Germline CDR1 LNHDA, CDR2 SQIVND (reference sequence).

This clonotype has ten or more counts. CDR3 loop: CASSVTGTSYEQYF. The DNA of the CDR3 is TGCGCCAGCAGCGTGACAGGGACTTCCTACGAGCAGTACTTC. This chain uses TRBV5-1 with TRBJ2-7; a possible D gene is TRBD1 (7 bases). Germline values: CDR1 SGHRS, CDR2 YFSETQ. The CDR3 covers 14 residues. The ends were cut back, 4 bases at V and 1 base at J, with 12 bases in the middle.

This clonotype came up many times. This chain uses TRBV7-8 with TRBJ2-7, with D unresolved. This CDR3 contains 16 residues. V gave up 5 bases and J gave up 3 bases, with 20 bases separating them. Looked up from germline, CDR1 is SGHVS and CDR2 is FQNEAQ. DNA for the CDR3: TGTGCCAGCAGCCCCTCGACCGGCCACGGAAGCTACGAGCAGTACTTC. This codes for CASSPSTGHGSYEQYF.

This clonotype was seen ten or more times. V and J are TRBV6-1 and TRBJ2-7; D may be TRBD1 (6 bases). The CDR3 loop spans 14 amino acids. The germline V gene encodes CDR1 MNHNS and CDR2 SASEGT. V was shortened by 7 bases and J by 6 bases, with 19 bases between the two germline ends. This CDR3 is CASKNRARSSEQYF. The DNA of the CDR3 is TGTGCCAGCAAAAACAGGGCTCGTTCCAGCGAGCAGTACTTC.

This clonotype was counted many times. The rearrangement joins TRBV5-5 to TRBJ1-3, with a possible D match to TRBD1 (6 bases). From germline, CDR1 is SGHKS and CDR2 YYEKEE (reference sequence). The CDR3 is 13 amino acids. Trimming shortened V by 8 bases and J by 2 bases, and 11 bases separated the two germline ends. Here the CDR3 DNA reads TGTGCCAGGATCGGGACAACTGGAAACACCATATATTTT. Its protein is CARIGTTGNTIYF.

This clonotype was recorded at least ten times. The chain carries TRBV7-9 and TRBJ1-2, with D tentatively TRBD1 (6 bases). The CDR3 has 13 amino acids. Germline V gene data show CDR1 as SEHNR and CDR2 as FQNEAQ (reference sequence). The V gene lost 5 bases and the J gene lost 3 bases, with 10 bases spanning the gap. The CDR3 loop is CASSAQGHYGYTF. In DNA, the CDR3 is TGTGCCAGCAGCGCACAGGGCCACTATGGCTACACCTTC. The entire variable domain, with the rest obtained from reference TRBV7-9 and TRBJ1-2, is as follows: DTGVSQNPRHKITKRGQNVTFRCDPISEHNRLYWYRQTLGQGPEFLTYFQNEAQLEKSRLLSDRFSAERPKGSFSTLEIQRTEQGDSAMYLCASSAQGHYGYTFGSGTRLTVV.

In this sample, this clonotype turned up many times. V gene TRBV20-1 combines with J gene TRBJ1-1; unclear D gene. This CDR3 has 14 amino acids. Trimming pared 6 bases from V and 2 bases from J, leaving 16 bases between. Germline V gene data show CDR1 as DFQATT and CDR2 as SNEGSKA (reference sequence). The CDR3 is CSAPKPGPNTEAFF. The CDR3 DNA reads as TGCAGTGCCCCGAAGCCGGGTCCTAACACTGAAGCTTTCTTT.